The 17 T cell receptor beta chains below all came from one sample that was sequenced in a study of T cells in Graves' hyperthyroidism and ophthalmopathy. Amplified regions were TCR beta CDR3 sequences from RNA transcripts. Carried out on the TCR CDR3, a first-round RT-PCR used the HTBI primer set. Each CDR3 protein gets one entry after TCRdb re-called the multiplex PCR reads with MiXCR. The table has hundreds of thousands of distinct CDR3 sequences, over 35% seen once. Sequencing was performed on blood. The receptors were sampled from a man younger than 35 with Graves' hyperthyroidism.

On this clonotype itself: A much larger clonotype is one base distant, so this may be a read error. The CDR3 spells CSAPDPVQETQYF. CDR3 DNA: TGCAGTGCCCCGGACCCAGTACAAGAGACCCAGTACTTC. J is TRBJ2-5 and V is TRBV20-1, with no clear D. This CDR3 comprises 13 residues. V was pared by 6 bases and J by 2 bases, with 13 bases between. Germline CDR1 DFQATT, CDR2 SNEGSKA (reference sequence).

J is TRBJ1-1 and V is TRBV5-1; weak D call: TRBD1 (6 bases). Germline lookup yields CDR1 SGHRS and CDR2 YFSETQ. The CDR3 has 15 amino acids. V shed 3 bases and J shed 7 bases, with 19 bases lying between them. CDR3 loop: CASSSRDTSPLEAFF. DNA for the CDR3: TGCGCCAGCAGCTCCCGGGACACCTCCCCACTTGAAGCTTTCTTT.

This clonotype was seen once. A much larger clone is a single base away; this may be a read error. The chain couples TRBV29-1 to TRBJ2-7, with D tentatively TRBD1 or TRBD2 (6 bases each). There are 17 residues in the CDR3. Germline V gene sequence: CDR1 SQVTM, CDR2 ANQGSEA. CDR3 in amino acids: CSVQGPGARDGGYEQCF. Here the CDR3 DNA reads TGCAGCGTCCAAGGTCCGGGGGCGAGGGACGGAGGTTACGAGCAGTGCTTC.

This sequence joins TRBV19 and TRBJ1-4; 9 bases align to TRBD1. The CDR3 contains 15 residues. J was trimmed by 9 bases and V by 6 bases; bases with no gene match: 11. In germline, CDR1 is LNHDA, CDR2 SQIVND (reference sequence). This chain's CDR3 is CASSTYGTGSQKLFF. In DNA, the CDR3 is TGTGCCAGTAGCACATACGGGACAGGGTCACAAAAACTGTTTTTT.

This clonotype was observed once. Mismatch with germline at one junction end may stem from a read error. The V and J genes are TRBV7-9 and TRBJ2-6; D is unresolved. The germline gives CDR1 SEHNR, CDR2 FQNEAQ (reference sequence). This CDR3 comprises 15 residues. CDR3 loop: CASSHKAVQSNVLTF. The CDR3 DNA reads TGCGCCAGCAGCCATAAGGCAGTCCAATCGAACGTCCTGACTTTC. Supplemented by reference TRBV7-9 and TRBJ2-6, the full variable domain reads DTGVSQNPRHKITKRGQNVTFRCDPISEHNRLYWYRQTLGQGPEFLTYFQNEAQLEKSRLLSDRFSAERPKGSFSTLEIQRTEQGDSAMYLCASSHKAVQSNVLTFGAGSRLTVL.

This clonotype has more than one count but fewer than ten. The CDR3 bases are TGTGCCAGCAGCCCGCCGGGACTAGCGATTACCTACGAGCAGTACTTC. Protein: CASSPPGLAITYEQYF. This rearrangement joins TRBV7-2 to TRBJ2-7, with 10 bases that match TRBD2. With 5 bases clipped from V and 2 bases from J, the junction kept 9 bases outside the gene matches. Germline V CDR1 and CDR2: SGHTA, FQGNSA. CDR3 length: 16 residues.

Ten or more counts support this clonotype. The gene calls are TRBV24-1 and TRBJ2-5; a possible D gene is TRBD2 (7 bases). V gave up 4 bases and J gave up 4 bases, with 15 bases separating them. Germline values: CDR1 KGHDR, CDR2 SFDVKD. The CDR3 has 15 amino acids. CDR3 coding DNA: TGTGCCACCAGTGACCCCCCCGGGGGGCGAGAGACCCAGTACTTC. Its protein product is CATSDPPGGRETQYF.

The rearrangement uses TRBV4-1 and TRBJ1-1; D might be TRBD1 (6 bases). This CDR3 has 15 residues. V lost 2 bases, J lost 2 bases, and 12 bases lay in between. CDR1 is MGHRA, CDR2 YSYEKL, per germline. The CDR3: CASSQYATGNTEAFF. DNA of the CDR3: TGCGCCAGCAGCCAATATGCGACAGGAAACACTGAAGCTTTCTTT.

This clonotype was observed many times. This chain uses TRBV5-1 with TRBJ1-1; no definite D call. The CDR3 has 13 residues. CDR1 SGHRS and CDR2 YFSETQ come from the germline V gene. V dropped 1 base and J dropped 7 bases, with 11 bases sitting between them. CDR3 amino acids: CASSLISDGEAFF. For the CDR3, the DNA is TGCGCCAGCAGCTTGATATCCGACGGTGAAGCTTTCTTT.

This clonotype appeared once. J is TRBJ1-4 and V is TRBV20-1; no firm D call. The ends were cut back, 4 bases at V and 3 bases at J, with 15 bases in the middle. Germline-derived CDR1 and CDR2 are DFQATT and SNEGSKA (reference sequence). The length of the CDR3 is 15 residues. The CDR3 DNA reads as TGCAGTGCTAATGGTCCCCAAAGGGCTAATGAAAAACTGTTTTTT. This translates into CSANGPQRANEKLFF.

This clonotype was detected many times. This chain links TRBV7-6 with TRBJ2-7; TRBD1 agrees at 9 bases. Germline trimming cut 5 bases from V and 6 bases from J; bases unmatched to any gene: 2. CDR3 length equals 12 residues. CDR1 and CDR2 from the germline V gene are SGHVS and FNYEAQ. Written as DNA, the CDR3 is TGTGCCAGCAGCACAGGGGGCGGCGAGCAGTACTTC. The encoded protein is CASSTGGGEQYF.

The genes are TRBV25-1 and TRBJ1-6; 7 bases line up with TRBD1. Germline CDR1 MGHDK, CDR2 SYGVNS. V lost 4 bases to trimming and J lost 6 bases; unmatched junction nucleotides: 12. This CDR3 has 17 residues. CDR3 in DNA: TGTGCCAGCAGTGCTGCCAAGGGGGCATCGGGTAATTCACCCCTCCACTTT. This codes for CASSAAKGASGNSPLHF.

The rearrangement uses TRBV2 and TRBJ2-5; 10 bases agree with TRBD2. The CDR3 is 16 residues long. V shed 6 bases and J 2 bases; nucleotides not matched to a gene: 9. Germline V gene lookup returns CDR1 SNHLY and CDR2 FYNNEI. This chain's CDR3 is CASRGLAGVSQETQYF. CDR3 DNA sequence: TGTGCCAGCAGAGGGCTAGCGGGGGTGTCACAAGAGACCCAGTACTTC.

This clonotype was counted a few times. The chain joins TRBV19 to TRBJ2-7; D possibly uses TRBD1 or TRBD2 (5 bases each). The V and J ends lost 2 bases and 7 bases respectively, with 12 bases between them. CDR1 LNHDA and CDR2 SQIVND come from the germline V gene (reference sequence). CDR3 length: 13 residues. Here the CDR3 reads CASSIPFGGEQYF. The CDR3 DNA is TGTGCCAGTAGTATACCGTTTGGGGGTGAGCAGTACTTC. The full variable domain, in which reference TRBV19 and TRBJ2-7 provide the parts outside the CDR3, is DGGITQSPKYLFRKEGQNVTLSCEQNLNHDAMYWYRQDPGQGLRLIYYSQIVNDFQKGDIAEGYSVSREKKESFPLTVTSAQKNPTAFYLCASSIPFGGEQYFGPGTRLTVT.

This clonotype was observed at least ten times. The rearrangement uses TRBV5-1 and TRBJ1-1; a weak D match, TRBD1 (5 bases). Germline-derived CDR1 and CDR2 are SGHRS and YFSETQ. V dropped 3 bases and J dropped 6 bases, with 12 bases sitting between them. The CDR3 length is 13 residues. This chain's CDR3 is CASSSPGSPEAFF. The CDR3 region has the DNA TGCGCCAGCAGCTCCCCAGGGTCCCCTGAAGCTTTCTTT. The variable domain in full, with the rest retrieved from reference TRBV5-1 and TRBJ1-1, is KAGVTQTPRYLIKTRGQQVTLSCSPISGHRSVSWYQQTPGQGLQFLFEYFSETQRNKGNFPGRFSGRQFSNSRSEMNVSTLELGDSALYLCASSSPGSPEAFFGQGTRLTVV.

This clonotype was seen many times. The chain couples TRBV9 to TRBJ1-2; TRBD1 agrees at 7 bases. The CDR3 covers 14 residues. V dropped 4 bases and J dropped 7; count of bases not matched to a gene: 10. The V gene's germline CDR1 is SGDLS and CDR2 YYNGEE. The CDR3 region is CASSKQGHSGGYTF. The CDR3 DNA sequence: TGTGCCAGCAGCAAACAGGGGCATTCAGGTGGCTACACCTTC.

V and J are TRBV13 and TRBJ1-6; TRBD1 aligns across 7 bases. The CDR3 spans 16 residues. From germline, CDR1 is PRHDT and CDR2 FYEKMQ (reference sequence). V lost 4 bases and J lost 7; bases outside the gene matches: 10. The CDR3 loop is CASSSSGGGNNSPLHF. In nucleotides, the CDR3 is TGTGCCAGCAGCTCATCGGGAGGGGGCAACAATTCACCCCTCCACTTT.